Listed below are T cell receptor beta chains from one sample, sequenced in a study of control samples from healthy donors and cancer patients. The assay was immunoSEQ multiplex PCR, and TCRdb's table has in-frame clones only and misses some. Among approximately 190,000 clones listed, 91% were seen once. Material for sequencing was blood. Receptor source: a man in his thirties or forties in good health. Each CDR3 is given with its conserved first and last residue. Fields, in order: V gene, D gene, clone size, J gene, CDR3 DNA, CDR3 protein. The D gene is left open where the match is weak. Size values are once, few and many counts, or a class for expanded clones, and some rows have none.

>TRBV27|-|-|TRBJ1-5
TGTGCCAGCAGCAAGCTCTCCGGGACAACCTTTAGCAATCAGCCCCAGCATTTT
CASSKLSGTTFSNQPQHF
>TRBV19|-|-|TRBJ1-1
TGTGCCAGTAGTATAGCCCCGACGGGTGACACTGAAGCTTTCTTT
CASSIAPTGDTEAFF
>TRBV18|-|-|TRBJ2-3
TGTGCCAGCTCTCAAGATACGCAGTATTTT
CASSQDTQYF
>TRBV28|TRBD1|-|TRBJ1-5
TGTGCCAGCCCCCCGGGACAGGGGGCTGGGCAGCCCCAGCATTTT
CASPPGQGAGQPQHF
>TRBV4-1|-|-|TRBJ1-5
TGCGCCAGCAGCCAAGATGCAGGGAGATTGGGACAGCCCCAGCATTTT
CASSQDAGRLGQPQHF
>TRBV19|-|few|TRBJ2-1
TGTGCCAGTAGTTCCTGGACCTCCAGCTCCTACAATGAGCAGTTCTTC
CASSSWTSSSYNEQFF
>TRBV3-1/TRBV3-2|TRBD2|-|TRBJ2-7
TGTGCCAGCAGCCAAGGAATTAGCGGGGGAGTATACGAGCAGTACTTC
CASSQGISGGVYEQYF
>TRBV5-6|TRBD1|-|TRBJ1-2
TGTGCCAGCAGCTCATGGACAGGAGGCACATATGGCTACACCTTC
CASSSWTGGTYGYTF
>TRBV18|-|-|TRBJ2-3
TGTGCCAGCTCACCCCCTCAATCTGGCACAGATACGCAGTATTTT
CASSPPQSGTDTQYF
>TRBV5-1|-|-|TRBJ2-2
TGCGCCAGCAGCAGGGCGGCAGGGAGTCCCGGGGAGCTGTTTTTT
CASSRAAGSPGELFF
>TRBV5-1|-|-|TRBJ1-4
TGCGCCAGCAGCTTGGGGACAGCAACTAATGAAAAACTGTTTTTT
CASSLGTATNEKLFF
>TRBV10-3|-|-|TRBJ1-3
TGTGCCATCACCCGAGAGGGGAGGTCTGGAAACACCATATATTTT
CAITREGRSGNTIYF
>TRBV4-1|-|-|TRBJ1-4
TGCGCCAGCAGCCGATATAACACCGGGTCTACTAATGAAAAACTGTTTTTT
CASSRYNTGSTNEKLFF
>TRBV23-1|-|few|TRBJ1-2
TGCGCCAGCAGGTCCCTGGATGGCTACACCTTC
CASRSLDGYTF
>TRBV9|-|-|TRBJ2-7
TGTGCCAGCAGCGTAGGGGTCTCCGTCTCCTACGAGCAGTACTTC
CASSVGVSVSYEQYF
>TRBV9|-|-|TRBJ1-1
TGTGCCAGCAGCCTAACAGGGAAAGGCACTGAAGCTTTCTTT
CASSLTGKGTEAFF
>TRBV7-9|-|-|TRBJ1-1
TGTGCCAGCAGCCTCGATTTGGGGCGCGGTCCCTTCACTGAAGCTTTCTTT
CASSLDLGRGPFTEAFF
>TRBV30|-|-|TRBJ1-1
TGTGCCTGGAGTCCCAACAGGAACATGAACACTGAAGCTTTCTTT
CAWSPNRNMNTEAFF
>TRBV6-4|-|-|TRBJ2-3
TGTGCCAGCAGTGACGGCGCCATCCCCTTTAGTACGCAGTATTTT
CASSDGAIPFSTQYF
>TRBV12-3/TRBV12-4|-|-|TRBJ2-3
TGTGCCAGCCTGGGCCCCAGGGGAGATACGCAGTATTTT
CASLGPRGDTQYF
>TRBV7-8|-|-|TRBJ1-1
TGTGCCAGCAGCTCCCGTATTCCACTTCAAAACACTGAAGCTTTCTTT
CASSSRIPLQNTEAFF
>TRBV4-1|-|-|TRBJ2-4
TGCGCCAGCAGCCAAGAAGGGGGGGACCTAGCCAAAAACATTCAGTACTTC
CASSQEGGDLAKNIQYF
>TRBV6-5|-|-|TRBJ2-3
TGTGCCAGCAGTTACTCGGCCCCGGGGGCAGATACGCAGTATTTT
CASSYSAPGADTQYF
>TRBV29-1|-|once|TRBJ1-1
TGCAGCGTTGAAGACAGAGAAGCTTTCTTT
CSVEDREAFF
>TRBV19|-|few|TRBJ2-1
TGTGCCAGTAGTATAGGGAGTTACTCCTACAATGAGCAGTTCTTC
CASSIGSYSYNEQFF
>TRBV9|-|-|TRBJ2-2
TGTGCCAGCAGCTCGAGGGAAGGGTGGGGCACCGGGGAGCTGTTTTTT
CASSSREGWGTGELFF
>TRBV19|TRBD1|-|TRBJ1-5
TGTGCCACCAAGGAGGACAGGGACCTTCAGCCCCAGCATTTT
CATKEDRDLQPQHF
>TRBV19|-|-|TRBJ1-2
TGTGCCAGTAGTATTTATGGCAACTATGGCTACACCTTC
CASSIYGNYGYTF
>TRBV21-1|-|-|TRBJ2-7
TGTGCCAGCAGCACGCGCACGACAGAAGGGTCCTCCGCCTACGAGCAGTACTTC
CASSTRTTEGSSAYEQYF
>TRBV27|TRBD2|-|TRBJ2-7
TGTGCCAGCAGTCCGCATAGCGGGGGGGCAAACGAGCAGTACTTC
CASSPHSGGANEQYF
>TRBV24-1|TRBD2|-|TRBJ2-1
TGTGCCACCAGTGGGAGCGGGGGCTCCAATGAGCAGTTCTTC
CATSGSGGSNEQFF
>TRBV3-1/TRBV3-2|TRBD1|-|TRBJ1-2
TGTGCCAGCAGCCTCTGGCGGGTCCCAGCCCAGGGGGGACATGGCTACACCTTC
CASSLWRVPAQGGHGYTF
>TRBV11-2|-|-|TRBJ2-7
TGTGCCAGCAGCTTAGGCAGGGCCTACGAGCAGTACTTC
CASSLGRAYEQYF
>TRBV30|-|-|TRBJ2-2
TGTGCCTGGAGGGCCAACAGCGCGGGGACCGGGGAGCTGTTTTTT
CAWRANSAGTGELFF
>TRBV7-8|-|-|TRBJ1-5
TGTGCCAGCAGCTTTTTTCGTGACCCGAGGGGTCAGCCCCAGCATTTT
CASSFFRDPRGQPQHF
>TRBV18|-|-|TRBJ1-3
TGTGCCAGCTCACCACCGGGGGGCTCCTACTCTGGAAACACCATATATTTT
CASSPPGGSYSGNTIYF
>TRBV6-6|TRBD1|-|TRBJ1-5
TGTGCCAGCAGTACAGGGGGCGCGGGGTTTCAGCCCCAGCATTTT
CASSTGGAGFQPQHF
>TRBV12-3/TRBV12-4|-|-|TRBJ1-1
-
CASSSSGGGEAFF
>TRBV7-8|-|-|TRBJ1-6
TGTGCCAGCAGCGTAGGACGGTTCTATAATTCACCCCTCCACTTT
CASSVGRFYNSPLHF
>TRBV7-2|TRBD1|-|TRBJ2-3
TGTGCCAGCAGCCCAGCGGTCAGGGGGAACACAGATACGCAGTATTTT
CASSPAVRGNTDTQYF
>TRBV11-2|-|-|TRBJ1-2
TGTGCCAGCAGCTTATCCCGCACCAAGGACAGACTTAACTATGGCTACACCTTC
CASSLSRTKDRLNYGYTF
>TRBV7-2|-|-|TRBJ2-7
TGTGCCAGCAGCTTACAATCCTCGGGTACCTACGAGCAGTACTTC
CASSLQSSGTYEQYF
>TRBV2|-|-|TRBJ1-5
TGTGCCAGCAGTGAGGAGGGTCTTGGCAATCAGCCCCAGCATTTT
CASSEEGLGNQPQHF
>TRBV18|TRBD1|-|TRBJ1-1
TGTGCCAGCTCACCACGGGACAGGCCGAACACTGAAGCTTTCTTT
CASSPRDRPNTEAFF
>TRBV25-1|TRBD1|-|TRBJ2-3
TGTGCCAGCAGTGTGGCAGGGGGTGGGGGTACGCAGTATTTT
CASSVAGGGGTQYF
>TRBV7-2|TRBD2|-|TRBJ2-1
TGTGCCAGCAGCTTAGTAGCGGGGGGCGGGAATGAGCAGTTCTTC
CASSLVAGGGNEQFF
>TRBV5-1|-|-|TRBJ2-1
TGCGCCAGCAGCTTGACCGGGACTTACAATGAGCAGTTCTTC
CASSLTGTYNEQFF
>TRBV5-6|TRBD1|-|TRBJ1-4
TGTGCCAGCAGCGCCCAAGGGACAGCGAGTAATGAAAAACTGTTTTTT
CASSAQGTASNEKLFF
>TRBV14|-|-|TRBJ1-6
TGTGCCAGCAGCCCCGGACTAAATTCACCCCTCCACTTT
CASSPGLNSPLHF
>TRBV10-1|TRBD1|-|TRBJ1-1
TGCGCCAGCAGGACGGGACAGGGCACTGAAGCTTTCTTT
CASRTGQGTEAFF
>TRBV18|-|-|TRBJ1-4
TGTGCCAGCTCACCACAGGGACTCCTAACTAATGAAAAACTGTTTTTT
CASSPQGLLTNEKLFF
>TRBV5-1|-|-|TRBJ2-2
TGCGCCAGCAGCTTGGCCACCCAGAACACCGGGGAGCTGTTTTTT
CASSLATQNTGELFF
>TRBV10-3|-|-|TRBJ1-2
TGTGCCATCAGTGAGTCGGTGGGAGGGGACTATGGCTACACCTTC
CAISESVGGDYGYTF
>TRBV12-5|TRBD2|-|TRBJ2-3
TGTGCTAGTGGCCCGGGACTAGACACAGATACGCAGTATTTT
CASGPGLDTDTQYF
>TRBV29-1|TRBD1|-|TRBJ1-2
TGCAGCGCTACACAGGGGAACTATGGCTACACCTTC
CSATQGNYGYTF
>TRBV6-5|TRBD2|-|TRBJ2-1
TGTGCCAGCAGATTAGCGGGGGTGGGGAACAATGAGCAGTTCTTC
CASRLAGVGNNEQFF